The 24 T cell receptor beta chains below all came from one sample that was sequenced in a study of T cell changes during pregnancy in multiple sclerosis. Profiled with immunoSEQ multiplex PCR; TCRdb holds only in-frame clones, not every one. The profile covers tens of thousands of clones, with around 89% appearing a single time and just over 0.55% taken by the ten largest. Sequencing used CD4+ T cells from peripheral blood mononuclear cells, obtained in the first trimester of pregnancy. The receptor set was obtained from a female donor with multiple sclerosis, enrolled in a pregnancy study.

The rearrangement joins TRBV5-5 to TRBJ2-5; no definite D call. The CDR3 sequence is 12 residues long. Germline V gives CDR1 SGHKS, CDR2 YYEKEE (reference sequence). V was pared by 4 bases and J by 10 bases, with 14 bases between. The CDR3 is CASSAVGGDQYF. The CDR3 DNA is TGTGCCAGCAGCGCCGTCGGCGGTGACCAGTACTTC.

The gene calls are TRBV11-3 and TRBJ2-3, with TRBD2 identical over 7 bases. Per germline, CDR1 SGHNT and CDR2 YENEEA. With V trimmed by 4 bases and J by 1 base, 2 bases remained unmatched. This CDR3 comprises 14 residues. CDR3 DNA sequence: TGTGCCAGCAGCTCGGGGGGTGGCACAGATACGCAGTATTTT. It specifies CASSSGGGTDTQYF.

The genes are TRBV9 and TRBJ2-7, with 7 bases that match TRBD2. Germline V gives CDR1 SGDLS, CDR2 YYNGEE. The CDR3 has 14 amino acids. J was trimmed by 3 bases and V by 2 bases; bases with no gene match: 5. The CDR3 here is CASSVGGELYEQYF. The CDR3, as DNA: TGTGCCAGCAGCGTGGGGGGGGAACTCTACGAGCAGTACTTC.

The chain carries TRBV30 and TRBJ1-2, with TRBD1 matching over 7 bases. The CDR3 contains 13 residues. V lost 0 bases and J lost 8; bases outside the gene matches: 6. Germline assignment: CDR1 GTSNPN and CDR2 SVGIG (reference sequence). The CDR3 spells CAWSVVQGSGYTF. DNA of the CDR3: TGTGCCTGGAGTGTAGTACAGGGGAGCGGCTACACCTTC.

The chain carries TRBV27 and TRBJ2-6, with D possibly TRBD2 on 5 matching bases. The CDR3 sequence is 17 residues long. Trimming cost V 8 bases and J 4 bases, with 21 bases left between them. The germline V gene encodes CDR1 MNHEY and CDR2 SMNVEV (reference sequence). The CDR3 DNA follows: TGTGCCAGCGCCGGTGGACCTATAACGGGAGGGGCCAACGTCCTGACTTTC. Translated, it gives CASAGGPITGGANVLTF. Drawing the rest from reference TRBV27 and TRBJ2-6, the complete variable domain is EAQVTQNPRYLITVTGKKLTVTCSQNMNHEYMSWYRQDPGLGLRQIYYSMNVEVTDKGDVPEGYKVSRKEKRNFPLILESPSPNQTSLYFCASAGGPITGGANVLTFGAGSRLTVL.

This clone is a singleton in its sample. The V gene is TRBV25-1, the J gene TRBJ2-7; 10 nucleotides match TRBD2. V shed 8 bases and J 1 base; nucleotides not matched to a gene: 2. Germline CDR1 reads MGHDK; CDR2 reads SYGVNS. The CDR3 runs 13 residues. This CDR3 reads CASGLADSYEQYF. DNA of the CDR3: TGTGCCAGCGGACTAGCGGATTCCTACGAGCAGTACTTC.

This chain links TRBV18 with TRBJ2-7; TRBD2 matches at 8 bases. Germline V gene data show CDR1 as KGHSH and CDR2 as LQKENI. The CDR3 has 15 amino acids. After removal of 4 bases from V and 3 bases from J, the junction contained 8 bases not matched to a gene. The CDR3 loop is CASSRAGGQYYEQYF. Here the CDR3 DNA reads TGTGCCAGCTCACGGGCGGGGGGACAATACTACGAGCAGTACTTC.

In its sample, this clone was seen once. The chain uses TRBV9 and TRBJ2-1, with 7 positions matching TRBD1. Per the germline V gene, CDR1 is SGDLS and CDR2 is YYNGEE. The CDR3 consists of 16 residues. V lost 4 bases and J lost 3; bases outside the gene matches: 10. The CDR3 is CASSTTGVGGYNEQFF. CDR3 DNA sequence: TGTGCCAGCAGCACCACAGGGGTGGGCGGCTACAATGAGCAGTTCTTC.

The chain recombines TRBV6-5 with TRBJ2-1, with 7 bases fitting TRBD2. Germline CDR1 is MNHEY and CDR2 is SVGAGI. Losses at the gene ends were 2 bases for V and 8 bases for J; bases not matched to a gene: 12. The CDR3 length is 16 residues. Here the CDR3 DNA reads TGTGCCAGCAGTTACCTTGGGACTACCCCCCCACATGAGCAGTTCTTC. Translation gives CASSYLGTTPPHEQFF.

The rearrangement links TRBV30 to TRBJ2-1; 10 bases match TRBD2. Germline CDR1 reads GTSNPN; CDR2 reads SVGIG (reference sequence). The length of the CDR3 is 17 residues. Trimming cost V 0 bases and J 4 bases; bases outside gene matches: 9. CDR3 loop: CAWSVRASGGTYNEQFF. The CDR3 coding sequence is TGTGCCTGGAGTGTACGGGCTAGCGGGGGCACGTACAATGAGCAGTTCTTC.

CDR3 region: CASSLEAGGLHEQFF. CDR3 nucleotides: TGTGCCAGCAGCTTAGAAGCGGGAGGGTTACATGAGCAGTTCTTC. This rearrangement joins TRBV11-2 to TRBJ2-1; TRBD2 aligns across 10 bases. Trimming removed 0 bases from V and 8 bases from J; junction bases left unmatched: 4. The CDR3 length is 15 residues. Germline V lookup: CDR1 SGHAT, CDR2 FQNNGV.

This chain uses TRBV4-2 with TRBJ2-3, with 15 bases identical to TRBD2. The CDR3 totals 17 residues. Germline values: CDR1 LGHNA, CDR2 YNFKEQ. Unmatched junction bases numbered 3, after V lost 4 bases and J lost 1 base. CDR3 bases: TGTGCCAGCAGCCGGACTAGCGGGGGGGCCGGCACAGATACGCAGTATTTT. Residues: CASSRTSGGAGTDTQYF.

This clone has more than one count but fewer than ten. The gene calls are TRBV7-2 and TRBJ1-1, with D unresolved. The CDR3 loop spans 13 amino acids. Germline loops: CDR1 SGHTA, CDR2 FQGNSA. V lost 3 bases and J lost 2, with 7 bases in between. CDR3 sequence reads: CASSFGANTEAFF. In DNA form, the CDR3 reads TGTGCCAGCAGCTTTGGAGCAAACACTGAAGCTTTCTTT.

V and J are TRBV5-5 and TRBJ1-1, with 7 bases identical to TRBD1. V gave up 3 bases and J gave up 5 bases; unmatched junction bases: 10. Germline-derived CDR1 and CDR2 are SGHKS and YYEKEE (reference sequence). There are 15 residues in the CDR3. The CDR3 here is CASSSAGGRGTEAFF. The CDR3 DNA reads TGTGCCAGCAGCTCCGCCGGGGGCAGGGGGACTGAAGCTTTCTTT.

This clone appeared a few times. The V call is TRBV14, the J call TRBJ2-3, with TRBD2 matching 9 bases. Germline CDR1 and CDR2: SGHDN and FVKESK. With V trimmed by 2 bases and J by 1 base, 1 base remained unmatched. There are 15 residues in the CDR3. This CDR3 reads CASSQRTSGTDTQYF. CDR3 in DNA: TGTGCCAGCAGCCAACGGACTAGCGGCACAGATACGCAGTATTTT.

V gene TRBV18 combines with J gene TRBJ1-1; possibly TRBD1 for D (6 bases). Deletions cut 1 base from V and 0 bases from J, with 6 bases between. From germline, CDR1 is KGHSH and CDR2 LQKENI. This CDR3 has 14 amino acids. As DNA, the CDR3 is TGTGCCAGCTCACCACAGGGGGTGAACACTGAAGCTTTCTTT. This codes for CASSPQGVNTEAFF.

V gene TRBV5-1 combines with J gene TRBJ1-2; 8 positions agree with TRBD1. The V and J ends lost 4 bases and 0 bases, in that order; junction bases with no gene match: 5. This CDR3 has 15 residues. CDR1 is SGHRS and CDR2 is YFSETQ in the germline V gene. The CDR3 reads CASSPKTGANYGYTF. DNA of the CDR3: TGCGCCAGCAGCCCGAAGACAGGGGCTAACTATGGCTACACCTTC.

The chain links TRBV6-1 to TRBJ2-7; a weak D match, TRBD2 (7 bases). Germline V gene sequence: CDR1 MNHNS, CDR2 SASEGT. The CDR3 runs to 14 residues. V dropped 6 bases and J dropped 3 bases, with 15 bases sitting between them. CDR3 region: CASRVRGLHYEQYF. The CDR3 nucleotides are TGTGCCAGCAGGGTCAGGGGACTACACTACGAGCAGTACTTC.

The chain combines TRBV19 with TRBJ1-2; a weak D match, TRBD1 (6 bases). Germline V CDR1 and CDR2: LNHDA, SQIVND (reference sequence). The CDR3 covers 15 residues. Trimming took 0 bases from V and 2 from J, leaving 10 bases between them. The CDR3 reads CASSIEDRRNYGYTF. The CDR3 region has the DNA TGTGCCAGTAGTATAGAGGACAGAAGAAACTATGGCTACACCTTC.

CDR3 in amino acids: CASSHPSGASYEQYF. The CDR3 coding sequence is TGTGCCAGCAGCCACCCTTCAGGGGCAAGCTACGAGCAGTACTTC. The chain carries TRBV5-4 and TRBJ2-7; possible D gene TRBD1, 6 bases. The CDR3 runs to 15 residues. The germline V and J ends were trimmed by 4 bases and 3 bases, with 17 bases remaining between them. Germline CDR1 reads SGHNT; CDR2 reads YYREEE (reference sequence).

J is TRBJ1-1 and V is TRBV11-2; D is unclear. V was shortened by 5 bases and J by 7 bases, with 8 bases between the two germline ends. This CDR3 has 11 amino acids. Germline loops: CDR1 SGHAT, CDR2 FQNNGV. The CDR3 sequence: CASSLGLEAFF. CDR3 nucleotides: TGTGCCAGCAGCCTTGGACTTGAAGCTTTCTTT.

As to this clone: The junction differs from germline at one of its ends, possibly a read error. Other DNA sequences in this sample translate to the same CDR3. The chain recombines TRBV19 with TRBJ1-5; D remains ambiguous. The germline gives CDR1 LNHDA, CDR2 SQIVND (reference sequence). The CDR3 is made up of 15 amino acids. The CDR3 loop reads CASSIEASSNQPQHF. The CDR3 nucleotides are TGCGCCAGTAGTATAGAAGCCTCTAGCAATCAGCCCCAGCATTTT.

The chain recombines TRBV6-1 with TRBJ1-1; D is perhaps TRBD1 (5 bases). CDR1 and CDR2 (germline): MNHNS, SASEGT. Trimming removed 7 bases from V and 2 bases from J, with 14 bases in between. The CDR3 length is 14 residues. CDR3: CASTQGIANTEAFF. CDR3 DNA sequence: TGTGCCAGCACGCAGGGAATAGCAAACACTGAAGCTTTCTTT.

This chain links TRBV7-3 with TRBJ1-1, with D perhaps matching TRBD1 (5 bases). V lost 1 base and J 5 bases, leaving 8 bases between the germline ends. The V gene's germline CDR1 is SGHTA and CDR2 FQGTGA. This CDR3 spans 13 amino acids. The CDR3 DNA reads TGTGCCAGCAGCTTAAGGGGGGAGACTGAAGCTTTCTTT. Encoded protein: CASSLRGETEAFF.